This entry features one T cell receptor beta chain sequence. Antigen: not known. This specimen comes from a study of T-cell reconstitution after alpha-beta-depleted transplantation in children. Findings of the study overall: Expanded graft clones numbering several hundred reportedly gave rise to alpha-beta T cells about two months after transplant. The authors attributed T-cell counts and diversity one year after transplant mostly to newly produced T cells.

The library targeted TCRbeta and was prepared with unique molecular identifiers. TCRdb analysed the PCR reads with MiXCR anew, one entry per CDR3 protein. The sample records more than 400,000 distinct CDR3 sequences, around 46% being singletons. The V gene lost 5 bases and the J gene lost 7 bases, with 20 bases spanning the gap. CDR1 is DFQATT and CDR2 is SNEGSKA in the germline V gene (reference sequence). This CDR3 has 15 amino acids. The source material was PBMCs, sampled before TCRalphabeta/CD19-depleted stem cell transplant. The sequence was collected from a girl aged 2 to 10 with aplastic anemia, due to receive a stem cell transplant. The chain links TRBV20-1 to TRBJ2-2; D might be TRBD1 or TRBD2, each matching 5 bases. Written as DNA, the CDR3 is TGCAGTGCTGGGACCAAGTTCGCTTTGGACGGGGAGCTGTTTTTT. Amino acid sequence: CSAGTKFALDGELFF.